Listed below are T cell receptor beta chains from one sample, sequenced in a study of blood T cell repertoires in COVID-19. Using immunoSEQ multiplex PCR, the repertoire was profiled, and TCRdb retains in-frame clones only, with some absent. This table holds some 150,000 clones, 84% found once. Sequenced input: peripheral blood. The receptors stem from a human donor in a cohort sampled during active COVID-19. CDR3s include the opening cysteine and the closing phenylalanine or tryptophan. The D gene is left open where the match is weak. Size values are once, few and many counts, or a class for expanded clones, and some rows have none.

j_call | d_call | clone_size | v_call | cdr3_aa | cdr3_nt
TRBJ1-2 | TRBD1 | . | TRBV7-9 | CASTVQGWMAYGYTF | TGTGCCAGCACGGTACAGGGGTGGATGGCCTATGGCTACACCTTC
TRBJ2-1 | TRBD2 | few | TRBV6-2/TRBV6-3 | CASSGLAGGPLQYNEQFF | TGTGCCAGCAGTGGACTAGCGGGGGGACCCCTCCAGTACAATGAGCAGTTCTTC
TRBJ2-7 | TRBD1 | . | TRBV9 | CASGPSTGGTYEQYF | TGTGCCAGCGGCCCTTCGACAGGGGGAACCTACGAGCAGTACTTC
TRBJ2-1 | TRBD2 | . | TRBV7-2 | CASSGSGGAGRNEQFF | TGTGCCAGCAGTGGGAGCGGGGGGGCCGGGAGGAATGAGCAGTTCTTC
TRBJ1-2 | . | once | TRBV5-6 | CASSPSYREGYTF | TGTGCCAGCAGCCCATCTTACAGGGAAGGCTACACCTTC
TRBJ1-5 | . | . | TRBV6-2/TRBV6-3 | CASSPTGGNQPQHF | TGTGCCAGCAGTCCGACAGGAGGCAATCAGCCCCAGCATTTT
TRBJ2-5 | TRBD1 | . | TRBV7-3 | CASSFSGTGVETQYF | TGTGCCAGCAGCTTCTCCGGGACAGGGGTTGAGACCCAGTACTTC
TRBJ1-6 | TRBD1 | . | TRBV2 | CASRYGTGSRNSPLHF | TGTGCCAGCAGGTATGGGACAGGCTCGAGGAATTCACCCCTCCACTTT
TRBJ1-5 | . | . | TRBV19 | CASSTSGGSNQPQHF | TGTGCCAGTAGTACAAGCGGGGGCTCAAATCAGCCCCAGCATTTT
TRBJ2-3 | TRBD1 | once | TRBV30 | CAWSDRVNTDTQYF | TGTGCCTGGAGCGACAGGGTCAACACAGATACGCAGTATTTT
TRBJ1-1 | TRBD1 | once | TRBV19 | CASSRDRENTEAFF | TGTGCCAGTAGTCGAGACAGGGAGAACACTGAAGCTTTCTTT
TRBJ1-2 | TRBD1 | . | TRBV6-5 | CASSQTGATVSGYTF | TGTGCCAGCAGTCAGACAGGGGCGACCGTCTCAGGCTACACCTTC
TRBJ2-7 | . | once | TRBV4-1 | CASSQGEPGGEQYF | TGCGCCAGCAGCCAAGGGGAGCCCGGTGGAGAGCAGTACTTC
TRBJ1-1 | . | once | TRBV9 | CASSVGGEGNTEAFF | TGTGCCAGCAGCGTAGGAGGGGAGGGGAACACTGAAGCTTTCTTT
TRBJ1-6 | TRBD1 | few | TRBV11-2 | CASSRQGSSPLHF | TGTGCCAGCAGCCGACAGGGAAGTTCACCCCTCCACTTT
TRBJ1-1 | TRBD1 | once | TRBV19 | CASIRTGAVTEAFF | TGTGCCAGTATTCGGACAGGGGCAGTCACTGAAGCTTTCTTT
TRBJ2-7 | . | . | TRBV5-1 | CASSLGGFDEQYF | TGCGCCAGCAGCTTAGGAGGGTTTGACGAGCAGTACTTC
TRBJ1-5 | TRBD1 | . | TRBV19 | CASRKGASNQPQHF | TGTGCCAGTAGGAAGGGGGCAAGCAATCAGCCCCAGCATTTT
TRBJ1-2 | . | . | TRBV12-3/TRBV12-4 | CASSPGSNYGYTF | TGTGCCAGCAGTCCAGGTTCTAACTATGGCTACACCTTC
TRBJ2-6 | TRBD2 | once | TRBV6-5 | CASRGRGVLTF | TGTGCCAGCAGAGGGAGGGGAGTTCTAACTTTC
TRBJ2-1 | TRBD2 | . | TRBV27 | CASSSSLVLAGRHEQFF | TGTGCCAGCAGCTCATCCCTTGTGCTAGCGGGTCGACATGAGCAGTTCTTC
TRBJ1-2 | TRBD1 | . | TRBV7-9 | CASSGNRGTNYGYTF | TGTGCCAGCAGCGGCAACAGGGGGACTAACTATGGCTACACCTTC